Shown below are 6 T cell receptor beta chains from a single sample sequenced in a study of T-cell memory formation after mild COVID-19. TCRdb reprocessed the 5' RACE reads with MiXCR, giving one entry per CDR3 protein. Of 450,000 to 650,000 distinct CDR3 sequences in the sample, about 20% are singletons; the top ten hold around 11%. The sample consisted of PBMCs or a T cell subset sorted from them (not recorded which). The origin of the receptors is an adult woman who had mild COVID-19 (a few samples of this study predate the infection). Cell type and time point are not known.

This chain connects TRBV12-3 or TRBV12-4 to TRBJ1-2; D unclear. Between the trimmed V and J ends, which lost 6 bases and 4 bases, there was a span of 15 bases. The length of the CDR3 is 14 residues. Here the CDR3 DNA reads TGTGCCAGCAGCCTTGATGAGCGGACCTATGGCTACACCTTC. The encoded protein is CASSLDERTYGYTF.

This clonotype was seen a few times. This chain joins TRBV24-1 and TRBJ2-3; TRBD2 agrees at 9 bases. CDR3 size: 18 residues. V gave up 5 bases and J gave up 2 bases; unmatched junction bases: 13. Germline CDR1 KGHDR, CDR2 SFDVKD. The DNA for the CDR3 is TGTGCCACCAGTGCGATAGCGGGAGATCCAGGATACACAGATACGCAGTATTTT. Translated: CATSAIAGDPGYTDTQYF.

This clonotype was seen many times. The chain employs TRBV12-3 or TRBV12-4 and TRBJ2-7; D not resolved. The CDR3 is made up of 13 amino acids. Trimming stripped 5 bases from V and 0 bases from J, with 8 bases between. The CDR3 reads CASSRTVSYEQYF. The CDR3 nucleotides read TGTGCCAGCAGTCGGACGGTCTCCTACGAGCAGTACTTC.

This clonotype was detected many times. The rearrangement links TRBV25-1 to TRBJ1-2; 7 nucleotides agree with TRBD1. Trimming removed 2 bases from V and 5 bases from J; junction bases left unmatched: 2. The CDR3 is made up of 13 amino acids. Germline V gene lookup returns CDR1 MGHDK and CDR2 SYGVNS. For the CDR3, the DNA is TGTGCCAGCAGTGAACAGGGGGGGTATGGCTACACCTTC. This gives the protein CASSEQGGYGYTF.

This clonotype was detected ten times or more. This chain uses TRBV7-6 with TRBJ2-1; D gene uncertain. V lost 2 bases, J lost 6 bases, and 11 bases lay in between. The germline CDR1 and CDR2 sequences are SGHVS and FNYEAQ. This CDR3 comprises 14 residues. The CDR3 nucleotides are TGTGCCAGCAGCTTATTATTCTCGGGCAATGAGCAGTTCTTC. It is translated as CASSLLFSGNEQFF.

The gene calls are TRBV24-1 and TRBJ2-5; D gene uncertain. With 9 bases removed from V and 7 bases from J, the gap between germline ends came to 17 bases. Germline V lookup: CDR1 KGHDR, CDR2 SFDVKD. The CDR3 sequence is 13 residues long. The CDR3 sequence is CATYEKTTGTQYF. In DNA, the CDR3 is TGTGCCACCTATGAAAAGACCACGGGGACCCAGTACTTC.